The text below deals with one TCR beta chain. The sample comes from a study of cytomegalovirus exposure and HLA in healthy donors. The CDR3 runs to 16 residues. CDR1 and CDR2 (germline): SNHLY, FYNNEI. J was trimmed by 0 bases and V by 4 bases; bases with no gene match: 4. It was with 60 Vbeta and 13 Jbeta primers that the PCR ran. This table comes from immunoSEQ multiplex PCR, and its TCRdb copy is limited to in-frame clones, with some not included. The table includes about 82,000 clones, about 79% detected once. The chain carries TRBV2 and TRBJ2-4; 9 nucleotides match TRBD1. The receptor's source is a male donor in good health and CMV-seropositive. Source material: PBMCs. The CDR3 DNA is TGTGCCAGCAGTGTAGGACAGGGGCTAGCCAAAAACATTCAGTACTTC. Translating it yields CASSVGQGLAKNIQYF.